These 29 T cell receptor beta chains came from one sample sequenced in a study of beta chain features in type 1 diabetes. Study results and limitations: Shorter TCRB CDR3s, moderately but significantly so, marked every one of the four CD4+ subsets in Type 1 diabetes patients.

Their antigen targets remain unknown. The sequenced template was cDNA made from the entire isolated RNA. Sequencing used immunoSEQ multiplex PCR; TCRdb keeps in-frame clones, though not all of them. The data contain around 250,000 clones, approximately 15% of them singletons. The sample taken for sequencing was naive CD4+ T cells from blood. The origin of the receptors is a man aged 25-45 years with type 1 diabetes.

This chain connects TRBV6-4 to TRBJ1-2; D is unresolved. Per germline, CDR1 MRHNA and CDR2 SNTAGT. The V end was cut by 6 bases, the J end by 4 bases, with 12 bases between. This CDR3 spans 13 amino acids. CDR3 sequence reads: CASSAQAGYGYTF. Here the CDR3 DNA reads TGTGCCAGCAGCGCTCAGGCTGGCTATGGCTACACCTTC.

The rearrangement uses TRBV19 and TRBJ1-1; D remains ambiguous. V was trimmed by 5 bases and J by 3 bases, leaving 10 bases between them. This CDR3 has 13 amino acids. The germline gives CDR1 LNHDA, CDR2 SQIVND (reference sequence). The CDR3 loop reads CASSEGGDTEAFF. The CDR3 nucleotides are TGTGCCAGTAGTGAGGGTGGGGACACTGAAGCTTTCTTT.

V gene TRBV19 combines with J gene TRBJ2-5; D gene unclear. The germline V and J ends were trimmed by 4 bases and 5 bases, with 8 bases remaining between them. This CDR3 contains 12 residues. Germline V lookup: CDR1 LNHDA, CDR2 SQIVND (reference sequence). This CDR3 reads CASSTLGETQYF. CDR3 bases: TGTGCCAGTAGTACTCTCGGGGAGACCCAGTACTTC.

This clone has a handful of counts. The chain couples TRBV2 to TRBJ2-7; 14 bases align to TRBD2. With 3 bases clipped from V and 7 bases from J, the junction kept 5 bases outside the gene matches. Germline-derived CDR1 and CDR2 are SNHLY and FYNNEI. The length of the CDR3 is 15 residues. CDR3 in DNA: TGTGCCAGCAGTGATTCGGGACTAGCGGGAGTTGAGCAGTACTTC. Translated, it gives CASSDSGLAGVEQYF.

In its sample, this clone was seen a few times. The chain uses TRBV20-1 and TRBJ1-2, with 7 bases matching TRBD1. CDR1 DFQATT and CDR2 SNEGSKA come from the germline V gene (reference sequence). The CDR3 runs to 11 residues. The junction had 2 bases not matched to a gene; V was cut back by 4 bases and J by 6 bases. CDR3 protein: CSAIGTDGYTF. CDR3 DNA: TGCAGTGCTATCGGGACAGATGGCTACACCTTC.

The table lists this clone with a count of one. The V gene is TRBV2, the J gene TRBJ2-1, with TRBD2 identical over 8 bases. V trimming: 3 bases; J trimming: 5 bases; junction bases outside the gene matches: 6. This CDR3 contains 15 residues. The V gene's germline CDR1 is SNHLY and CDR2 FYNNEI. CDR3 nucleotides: TGTGCCAGCAGTGAGTTGGTAGCGGGACACAATGAGCAGTTCTTC. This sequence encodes CASSELVAGHNEQFF.

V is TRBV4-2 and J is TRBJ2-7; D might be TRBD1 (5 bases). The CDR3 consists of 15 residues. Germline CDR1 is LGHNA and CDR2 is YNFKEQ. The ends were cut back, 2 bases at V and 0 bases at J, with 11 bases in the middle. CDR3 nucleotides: TGTGCCAGCAGCCAAATTCAGGACAACTCCTACGAGCAGTACTTC. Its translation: CASSQIQDNSYEQYF.

The CDR3 here is CATSRGGRMDTGELFF. Written as DNA, the CDR3 is TGTGCCACCAGCAGAGGGGGCAGAATGGACACCGGGGAGCTGTTTTTT. The rearrangement uses TRBV15 and TRBJ2-2; TRBD1 is a possible D gene (5 bases). CDR3 length equals 16 residues. The ends were cut back, 1 base at V and 3 bases at J, with 12 bases in the middle. Germline V CDR1 and CDR2: LNHNV, YYDKDF (reference sequence).

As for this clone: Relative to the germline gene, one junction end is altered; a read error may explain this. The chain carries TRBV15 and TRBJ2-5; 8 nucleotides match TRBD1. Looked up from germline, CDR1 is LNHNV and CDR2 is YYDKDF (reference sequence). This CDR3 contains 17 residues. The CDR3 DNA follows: TGTGCCACCAGCCGAGATACGGCTCCAGGGGGCGAAGAGACCCAGTACTTC. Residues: CATSRDTAPGGEETQYF.

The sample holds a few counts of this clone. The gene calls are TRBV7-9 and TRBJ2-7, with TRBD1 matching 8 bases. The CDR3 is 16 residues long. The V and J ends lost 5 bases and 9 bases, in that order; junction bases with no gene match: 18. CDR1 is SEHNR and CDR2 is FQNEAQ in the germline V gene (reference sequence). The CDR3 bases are TGTGCCAGCAGCCAGACCCCGCTCGGACAGGGATCCATGCAGTACTTC. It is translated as CASSQTPLGQGSMQYF.

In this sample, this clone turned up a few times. CDR3 region: CASSPRTGAGQPQHF. CDR3 in DNA: TGTGCCAGCTCACCACGGACAGGGGCCGGCCAGCCCCAGCATTTT. The chain couples TRBV18 to TRBJ1-5; 9 bases fit TRBD1. The germline gives CDR1 KGHSH, CDR2 LQKENI. The trim removed 1 base at V and 7 bases at J, leaving 5 bases unmatched. The CDR3 length is 15 residues.

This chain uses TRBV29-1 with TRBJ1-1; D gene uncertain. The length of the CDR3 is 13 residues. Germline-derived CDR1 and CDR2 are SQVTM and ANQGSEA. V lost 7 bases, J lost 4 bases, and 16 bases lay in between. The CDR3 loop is CSGTRSDSTEAFF. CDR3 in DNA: TGCAGCGGTACTAGGAGCGATAGCACTGAAGCTTTCTTT.

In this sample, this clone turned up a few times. The CDR3 loop is CASRTATAGTEAFF. As DNA, the CDR3 is TGCGCCAGCAGGACGGCGACGGCGGGCACTGAAGCTTTCTTT. The chain is built from TRBV5-1 and TRBJ1-1; unclear D gene. From germline, CDR1 is SGHRS and CDR2 YFSETQ. This CDR3 is built from 14 residues. V gave up 5 bases and J gave up 4 bases, with 15 bases separating them.

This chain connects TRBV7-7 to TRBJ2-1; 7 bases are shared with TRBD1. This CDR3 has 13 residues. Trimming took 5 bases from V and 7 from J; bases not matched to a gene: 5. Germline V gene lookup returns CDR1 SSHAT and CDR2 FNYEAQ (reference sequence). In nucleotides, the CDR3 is TGTGCCAGCAGCCCAGAGACAGGGAATGAGCAGTTCTTC. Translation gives CASSPETGNEQFF.

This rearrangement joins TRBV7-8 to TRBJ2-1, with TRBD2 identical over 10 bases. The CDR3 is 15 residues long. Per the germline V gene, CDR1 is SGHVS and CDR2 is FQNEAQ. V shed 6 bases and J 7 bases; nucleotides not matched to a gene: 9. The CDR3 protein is CASSSSGGAINEQFF. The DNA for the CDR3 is TGTGCCAGCAGTTCCAGCGGGGGGGCCATAAATGAGCAGTTCTTC.

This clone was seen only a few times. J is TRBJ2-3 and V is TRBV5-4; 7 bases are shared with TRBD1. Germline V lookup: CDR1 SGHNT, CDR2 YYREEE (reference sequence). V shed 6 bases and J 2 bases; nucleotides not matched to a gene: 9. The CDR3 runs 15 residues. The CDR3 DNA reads TGTGCCAGCACCACTAGACAGGGAGTCACAGATACGCAGTATTTT. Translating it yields CASTTRQGVTDTQYF.

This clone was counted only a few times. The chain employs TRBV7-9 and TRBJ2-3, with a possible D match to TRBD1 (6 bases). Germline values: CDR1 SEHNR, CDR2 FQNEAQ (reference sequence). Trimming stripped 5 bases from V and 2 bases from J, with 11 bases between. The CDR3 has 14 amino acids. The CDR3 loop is CASSTRGDTDTQYF. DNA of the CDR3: TGTGCCAGCAGCACCAGGGGCGACACAGATACGCAGTATTTT. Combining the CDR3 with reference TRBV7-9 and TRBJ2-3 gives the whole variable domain DTGVSQNPRHKITKRGQNVTFRCDPISEHNRLYWYRQTLGQGPEFLTYFQNEAQLEKSRLLSDRFSAERPKGSFSTLEIQRTEQGDSAMYLCASSTRGDTDTQYFGPGTRLTVL.

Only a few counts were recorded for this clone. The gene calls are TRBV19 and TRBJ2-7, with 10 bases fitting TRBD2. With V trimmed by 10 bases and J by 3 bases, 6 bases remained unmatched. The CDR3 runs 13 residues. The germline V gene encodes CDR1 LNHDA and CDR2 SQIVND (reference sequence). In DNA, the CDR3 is TGTGCCACTATGGCTAGCGGGAGCTACGAGCAGTACTTC. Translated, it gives CATMASGSYEQYF.

CDR3 protein: CASSLQGMGTEAFF. CDR3 in DNA: TGTGCCAGCAGCCTACAGGGGATGGGGACTGAAGCTTTCTTT. V is TRBV6-6 and J is TRBJ1-1; 7 nucleotides align to TRBD1. J was trimmed by 5 bases and V by 6 bases; bases with no gene match: 9. Germline CDR1 is MNHNY and CDR2 is SVGAGI (reference sequence). This CDR3 comprises 14 residues.

This chain's CDR3 is CASSPSGETQYF. The CDR3 DNA reads as TGTGCCAGCTCACCGTCCGGAGAGACCCAGTACTTC. This rearrangement joins TRBV18 to TRBJ2-5; D not resolved. The CDR3 spans 12 residues. Per the germline V gene, CDR1 is KGHSH and CDR2 is LQKENI. The ends were cut back, 3 bases at V and 4 bases at J, with 6 bases in the middle.

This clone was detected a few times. The CDR3 DNA follows: TGTGCCAGCAGCTTGTCCCCGGGGGTTAATGAGCAGTTCTTC. Protein sequence: CASSLSPGVNEQFF. The chain joins TRBV5-6 to TRBJ2-1; possibly TRBD2 for D (6 bases). Trimming took 1 base from V and 7 from J, leaving 12 bases between them. The germline CDR1 and CDR2 sequences are SGHDT and YYEEEE. The CDR3 sequence is 14 residues long.

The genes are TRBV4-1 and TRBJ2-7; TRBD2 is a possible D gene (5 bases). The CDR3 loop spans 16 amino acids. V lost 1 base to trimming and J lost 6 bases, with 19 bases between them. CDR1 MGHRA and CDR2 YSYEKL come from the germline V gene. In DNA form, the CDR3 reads TGCGCCAGCAGCCAAGCCCCATTAGCCGGAGGTGGCGAGCAGTACTTC. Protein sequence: CASSQAPLAGGGEQYF.

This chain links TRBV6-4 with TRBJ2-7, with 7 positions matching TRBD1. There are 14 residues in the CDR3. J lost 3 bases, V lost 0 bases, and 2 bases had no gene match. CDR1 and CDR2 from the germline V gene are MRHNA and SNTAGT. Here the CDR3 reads CASSDSYRGYEQYF. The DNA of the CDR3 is TGTGCCAGCAGTGACTCGTACAGGGGCTACGAGCAGTACTTC.

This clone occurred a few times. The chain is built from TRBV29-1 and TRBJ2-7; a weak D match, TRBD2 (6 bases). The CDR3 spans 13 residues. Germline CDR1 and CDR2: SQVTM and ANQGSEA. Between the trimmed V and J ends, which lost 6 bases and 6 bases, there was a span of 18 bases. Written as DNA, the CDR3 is TGCAGCGTGGCCGCGGGACTCAACTCCGAGCAGTACTTC. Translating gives CSVAAGLNSEQYF.

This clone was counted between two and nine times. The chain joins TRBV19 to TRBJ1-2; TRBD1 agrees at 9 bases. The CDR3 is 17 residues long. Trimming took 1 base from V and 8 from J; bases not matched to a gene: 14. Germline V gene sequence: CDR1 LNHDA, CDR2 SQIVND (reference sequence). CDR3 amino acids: CASSIGQTTGGIGGYTF. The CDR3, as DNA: TGTGCCAGTAGTATAGGCCAAACGACAGGGGGAATCGGCGGCTACACCTTC.

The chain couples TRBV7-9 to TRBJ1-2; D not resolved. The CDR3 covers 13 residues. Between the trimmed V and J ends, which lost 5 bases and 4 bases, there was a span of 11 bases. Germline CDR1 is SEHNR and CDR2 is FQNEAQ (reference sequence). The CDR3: CASSPRVSYGYTF. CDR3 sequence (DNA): TGTGCCAGCAGCCCCCGGGTCAGCTATGGCTACACCTTC.

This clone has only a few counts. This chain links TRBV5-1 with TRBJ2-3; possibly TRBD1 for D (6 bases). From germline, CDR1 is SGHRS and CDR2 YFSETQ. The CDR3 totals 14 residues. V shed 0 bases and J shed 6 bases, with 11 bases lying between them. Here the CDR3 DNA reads TGCGCCAGCAGCTTGGGACAGGACTCCGATACGCAGTATTTT. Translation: CASSLGQDSDTQYF.

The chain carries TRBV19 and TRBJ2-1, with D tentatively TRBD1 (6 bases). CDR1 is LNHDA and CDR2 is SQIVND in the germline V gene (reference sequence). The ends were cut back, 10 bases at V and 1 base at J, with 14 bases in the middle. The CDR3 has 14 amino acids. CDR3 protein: CATRQAGSYNEQFF. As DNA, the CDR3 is TGTGCCACCCGACAGGCAGGTTCCTACAATGAGCAGTTCTTC.

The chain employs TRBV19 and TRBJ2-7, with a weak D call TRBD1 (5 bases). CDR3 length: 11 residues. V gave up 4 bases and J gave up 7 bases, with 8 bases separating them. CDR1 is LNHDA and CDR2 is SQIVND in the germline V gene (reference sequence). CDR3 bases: TGTGCCAGTAGTACCCGGACAGAGCAGTACTTC. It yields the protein CASSTRTEQYF.